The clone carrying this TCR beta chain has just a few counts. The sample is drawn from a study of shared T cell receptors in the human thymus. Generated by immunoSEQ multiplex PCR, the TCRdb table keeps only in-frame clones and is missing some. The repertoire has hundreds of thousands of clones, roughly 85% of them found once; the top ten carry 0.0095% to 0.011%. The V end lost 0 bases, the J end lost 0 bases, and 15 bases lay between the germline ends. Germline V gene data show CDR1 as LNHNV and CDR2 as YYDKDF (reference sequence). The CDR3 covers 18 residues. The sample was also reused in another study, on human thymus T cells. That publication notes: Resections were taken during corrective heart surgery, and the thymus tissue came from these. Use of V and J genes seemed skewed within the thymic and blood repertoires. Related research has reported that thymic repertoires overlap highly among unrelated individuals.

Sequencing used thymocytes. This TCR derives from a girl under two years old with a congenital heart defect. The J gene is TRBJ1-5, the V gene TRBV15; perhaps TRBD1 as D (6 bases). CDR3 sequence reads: CATSRDRNRVYSNQPQHF. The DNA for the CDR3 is TGTGCCACCAGCAGAGACCGGAACAGGGTTTATAGCAATCAGCCCCAGCATTTT.